A single sample is the source of the 24 T cell receptor beta chains below, sequenced in a study of technical replicates of blood from several donors. Sequenced by immunoSEQ multiplex PCR; TCRdb stores in-frame clones only, minus some. The sample gives tens of thousands of clones, more than 95% of which show up once; 0.19% is in the top ten. The specimen was T cells isolated from PBMCs. The source of these receptors is a human donor in good health.

This chain links TRBV15 with TRBJ1-1; weak D call: TRBD1 (6 bases). V was pared by 5 bases and J by 6 bases, with 13 bases between. Germline CDR1 reads LNHNV; CDR2 reads YYDKDF (reference sequence). The CDR3 loop spans 13 amino acids. The CDR3 DNA reads TGTGCCACCAGCTGGGGGCGAGGACCTGAAGCTTTCTTT. It specifies CATSWGRGPEAFF.

The V gene is TRBV9, the J gene TRBJ1-1; the match to TRBD1 covers 10 bases. The CDR3 spans 14 residues. In germline, CDR1 is SGDLS, CDR2 YYNGEE. V was pared by 7 bases and J by 4 bases, with 7 bases of the junction left unmatched. CDR3 region: CASGQGVEFTEAFF. The CDR3 nucleotides are TGTGCCAGCGGACAGGGGGTTGAGTTCACTGAAGCTTTCTTT.

This clone was seen once. The chain carries TRBV6-5 and TRBJ1-5; 8 bases are a match to TRBD1. CDR3 length equals 15 residues. Germline trimming cut 5 bases from V and 4 bases from J; bases unmatched to any gene: 7. In germline, CDR1 is MNHEY, CDR2 SVGAGI. For the CDR3, the DNA is TGTGCCAGCAGTAACGACAGGGGTCTAAATCAGCCCCAGCATTTT. It specifies CASSNDRGLNQPQHF.

This clone was found once. V is TRBV4-1 and J is TRBJ2-1; 9 positions agree with TRBD2. V trimming: 5 bases; J trimming: 7 bases; junction bases outside the gene matches: 15. Germline V gene sequence: CDR1 MGHRA, CDR2 YSYEKL. This CDR3 spans 17 amino acids. The CDR3 DNA reads as TGCGCCAGCAGCGGAGAAAAGCTTAGCGGGAGAACAAATGAGCAGTTCTTC. Encoded protein: CASSGEKLSGRTNEQFF.

This clone appeared once. CDR3 DNA: TGCGCCAGCAGCCCGGGACAGGGGGGCTCCTACGAGCAGTACTTC. This encodes CASSPGQGGSYEQYF. The rearrangement joins TRBV5-1 to TRBJ2-7; 11 nucleotides line up with TRBD1. CDR3 length: 15 amino acids. Germline trimming cut 4 bases from V and 0 bases from J; bases unmatched to any gene: 3. In germline, CDR1 is SGHRS, CDR2 YFSETQ.

The rearrangement uses TRBV19 and TRBJ1-1, with D unresolved. V lost 6 bases to trimming and J lost 2 bases, with 13 bases between them. Germline loops: CDR1 LNHDA, CDR2 SQIVND (reference sequence). The CDR3 is 14 amino acids. The CDR3 loop is CASSVGRGNTEAFF. As DNA, the CDR3 is TGTGCCAGTAGCGTCGGACGGGGAAACACTGAAGCTTTCTTT.

This clone was counted a single time. J is TRBJ2-3 and V is TRBV10-2, with TRBD2 identical over 10 bases. This CDR3 comprises 15 residues. Trimming at V came to 6 bases and at J to 4 bases, leaving 7 bases not matched to a gene. Germline lookup yields CDR1 WSHSY and CDR2 SAAADI. The CDR3 here is CASSLVAGGADTQYF. The CDR3 coding sequence is TGCGCCAGCAGCTTAGTAGCGGGGGGCGCAGATACGCAGTATTTT.

The chain joins TRBV7-8 to TRBJ2-5, with D possibly matching TRBD1 (6 bases). V shed 7 bases and J shed 1 base, with 13 bases lying between them. Germline CDR1 and CDR2: SGHVS and FQNEAQ. The CDR3 loop spans 14 amino acids. CDR3 sequence: CASTPPDSQETQYF. The CDR3 nucleotides read TGTGCCAGCACCCCCCCGGACAGCCAAGAGACCCAGTACTTC.

The chain employs TRBV4-2 and TRBJ2-7, with D perhaps matching TRBD2 (6 bases). Germline V gives CDR1 LGHNA, CDR2 YNFKEQ. This CDR3 has 15 residues. Deletions cut 1 base from V and 3 bases from J, with 13 bases between. Here the CDR3 DNA reads TGTGCCAGCAGCCAAGGTGGGACTGGTGACTACGAGCAGTACTTC. It translates to CASSQGGTGDYEQYF.

This clone was recorded only once. The chain employs TRBV9 and TRBJ2-1; TRBD2 aligns across 13 bases. Germline V gives CDR1 SGDLS, CDR2 YYNGEE. V was pared by 4 bases and J by 6 bases, with 4 bases of the junction left unmatched. CDR3 length equals 15 residues. In nucleotides, the CDR3 is TGTGCCAGCAGCACTAGCGGGAGGGTGGGCAATGAGCAGTTCTTC. The encoded protein is CASSTSGRVGNEQFF.

The gene calls are TRBV10-1 and TRBJ2-5, with D hard to call. Per the germline V gene, CDR1 is WNHNN and CDR2 is SYGVQD (reference sequence). CDR3 length equals 13 residues. The V end was cut by 3 bases, the J end by 5 bases, with 10 bases between. The CDR3 spells CASSEYPRETQYF. In DNA, the CDR3 is TGCGCCAGCAGTGAATACCCCCGGGAGACCCAGTACTTC.

The rearrangement joins TRBV7-8 to TRBJ2-2; 9 bases fit TRBD2. After removal of 5 bases from V and 3 bases from J, the junction contained 19 bases not matched to a gene. From germline, CDR1 is SGHVS and CDR2 FQNEAQ. The CDR3 covers 20 residues. The CDR3 sequence is CASSLDRAGERGVYTGELFF. As DNA, the CDR3 is TGTGCCAGCAGCCTAGACAGAGCCGGCGAGCGGGGGGTATACACCGGGGAGCTGTTTTTT.

V usage is TRBV2 and J usage is TRBJ1-2; D possibly corresponds to TRBD1 (6 bases). With 11 bases removed from V and 5 bases from J, the gap between germline ends came to 18 bases. In germline, CDR1 is SNHLY, CDR2 FYNNEI. This CDR3 is built from 13 residues. CDR3: CAGRDTRSYGYTF. DNA for the CDR3: TGTGCCGGTAGGGACACACGATCATATGGCTACACCTTC.

V usage is TRBV5-1 and J usage is TRBJ2-1; 7 nucleotides match TRBD1. Germline CDR1 reads SGHRS; CDR2 reads YFSETQ. The CDR3 has 15 residues. J gave up 5 bases and V 4 bases, and 9 bases lay outside the gene matches. The CDR3 coding sequence is TGCGCCAGCAGCCCCTCCTGGGACAGTCACAATGAGCAGTTCTTC. Protein product: CASSPSWDSHNEQFF. The full variable domain, its missing parts supplied by reference TRBV5-1 and TRBJ2-1, is KAGVTQTPRYLIKTRGQQVTLSCSPISGHRSVSWYQQTPGQGLQFLFEYFSETQRNKGNFPGRFSGRQFSNSRSEMNVSTLELGDSALYLCASSPSWDSHNEQFFGPGTRLTVL.

The chain recombines TRBV18 with TRBJ2-7; 9 bases line up with TRBD2. Germline V gene lookup returns CDR1 KGHSH and CDR2 LQKENI. The ends lost 3 bases at V and 6 bases at J; junction bases unmatched: 15. This CDR3 is built from 17 residues. In nucleotides, the CDR3 is TGTGCCAGCTCACCCCGGCCCGGGGTAGCGGGAGATCTCGAGCAGTACTTC. Translating gives CASSPRPGVAGDLEQYF.

The J gene is TRBJ2-3, the V gene TRBV4-1, with 7 nucleotides matching TRBD2. Germline lookup yields CDR1 MGHRA and CDR2 YSYEKL. The CDR3 length is 15 residues. The trim removed 4 bases at V and 4 bases at J, leaving 8 bases unmatched. The CDR3, as DNA: TGCGCCAGCAGCCGCGTCCGGGGGGTGGCAGATACGCAGTATTTT. Its protein is CASSRVRGVADTQYF.

The rearrangement joins TRBV5-5 to TRBJ1-6, with D hard to call. V lost 2 bases and J lost 0, with 9 bases in between. Germline CDR1 SGHKS, CDR2 YYEKEE (reference sequence). The CDR3 totals 16 residues. The CDR3 DNA is TGTGCCAGCAGCTTATTTCCGAGCTCCTATAATTCACCCCTCCACTTT. Translated: CASSLFPSSYNSPLHF.

The CDR3 spells CASDRVGTEAFF. CDR3 sequence (DNA): TGTGCCTCGGACAGGGTGGGAACTGAAGCTTTCTTT. The chain uses TRBV30 and TRBJ1-1; TRBD1 matches at 8 bases. This CDR3 spans 12 amino acids. Germline assignment: CDR1 GTSNPN and CDR2 SVGIG (reference sequence). Trimming removed 7 bases from V and 5 bases from J; junction bases left unmatched: 6.

This rearrangement joins TRBV5-4 to TRBJ1-2; D might be TRBD1 (5 bases). The V end lost 4 bases, the J end lost 7 bases, and 23 bases lay between the germline ends. The CDR3 contains 16 residues. Germline CDR1 reads SGHNT; CDR2 reads YYREEE (reference sequence). CDR3 coding DNA: TGTGCCAGCAGCGAAATAGACAGCCCGTTCAGTGTTGGCTACACCTTC. Translated, it gives CASSEIDSPFSVGYTF.

As DNA, the CDR3 is TGCGCCAGCAGCGGGGGGACGGACGCTAGAAACTATGGCTACACCTTC. It translates to CASSGGTDARNYGYTF. The chain uses TRBV5-1 and TRBJ1-2, with D maybe TRBD1 (5 bases). The CDR3 consists of 16 residues. Germline values: CDR1 SGHRS, CDR2 YFSETQ. V was cut by 4 bases and J by 2 bases, with 18 bases left in between.

The chain couples TRBV11-2 to TRBJ1-1, with D unresolved. This CDR3 spans 13 amino acids. CDR1 and CDR2 (germline): SGHAT, FQNNGV. V lost 5 bases and J 5 bases, leaving 12 bases between the germline ends. The CDR3 DNA is TGTGCCAGCAGCCCAAGTCCGGGTACTGAAGCTTTCTTT. The encoded protein is CASSPSPGTEAFF.

The chain has TRBV28 and TRBJ1-2; D is unclear. Deletions cut 6 bases from V and 5 bases from J, with 10 bases between. This CDR3 contains 12 residues. The germline V gene encodes CDR1 MDHEN and CDR2 SYDVKM. CDR3 DNA: TGTGCCAGCAGCCAGGCATCGTATGGCTACACCTTC. Protein: CASSQASYGYTF.

The chain combines TRBV16 with TRBJ2-7, with 8 bases aligning to TRBD1. In germline, CDR1 is KGHSY, CDR2 FQNENV. The CDR3 is 14 residues long. The trim removed 4 bases at V and 6 bases at J, leaving 8 bases unmatched. The CDR3: CASSRTGSPREQYF. The CDR3 coding sequence is TGTGCCAGCAGCCGGACAGGGAGTCCCCGCGAGCAGTACTTC.

This chain links TRBV6-1 with TRBJ1-2, with D hard to call. Looked up from germline, CDR1 is MNHNS and CDR2 is SASEGT. The CDR3 consists of 13 residues. With 8 bases removed from V and 8 bases from J, the gap between germline ends came to 18 bases. CDR3 nucleotides: TGTGCCAGCCGAGGGTCCTTTGGTCCCGGCTACACCTTC. Its translation is CASRGSFGPGYTF.